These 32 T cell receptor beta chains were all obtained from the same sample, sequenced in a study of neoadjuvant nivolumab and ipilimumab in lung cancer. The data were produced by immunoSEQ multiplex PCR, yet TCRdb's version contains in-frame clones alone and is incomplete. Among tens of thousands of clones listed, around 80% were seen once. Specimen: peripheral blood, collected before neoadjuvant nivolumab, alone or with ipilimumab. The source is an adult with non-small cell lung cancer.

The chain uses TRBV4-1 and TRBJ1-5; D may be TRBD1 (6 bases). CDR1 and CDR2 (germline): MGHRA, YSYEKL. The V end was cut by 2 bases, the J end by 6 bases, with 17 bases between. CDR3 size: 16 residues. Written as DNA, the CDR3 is TGCGCCAGCAGCCAAAGCGCAGTCAGGGGAGCTCAGCCCCAGCATTTT. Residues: CASSQSAVRGAQPQHF.

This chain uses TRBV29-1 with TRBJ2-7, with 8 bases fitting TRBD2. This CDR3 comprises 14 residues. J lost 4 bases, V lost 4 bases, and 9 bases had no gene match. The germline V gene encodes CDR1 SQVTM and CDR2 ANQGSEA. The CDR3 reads CSVVIGGATYEQYF. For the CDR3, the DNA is TGCAGCGTTGTTATCGGGGGGGCAACGTACGAGCAGTACTTC.

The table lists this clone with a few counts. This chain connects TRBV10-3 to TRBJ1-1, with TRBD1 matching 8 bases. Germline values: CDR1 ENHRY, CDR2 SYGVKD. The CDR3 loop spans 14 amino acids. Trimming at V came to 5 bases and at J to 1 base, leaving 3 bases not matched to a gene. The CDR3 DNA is TGTGCCATCAGTAAGGGACAGGCGAACACTGAAGCTTTCTTT. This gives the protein CAISKGQANTEAFF.

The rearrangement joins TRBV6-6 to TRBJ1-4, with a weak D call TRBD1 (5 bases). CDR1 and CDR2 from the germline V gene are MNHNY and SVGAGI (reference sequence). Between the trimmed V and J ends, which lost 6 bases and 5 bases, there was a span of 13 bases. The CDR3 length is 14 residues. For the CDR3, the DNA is TGTGCCAGCAGGACCCGGGACGAAAATGAAAAACTGTTTTTT. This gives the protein CASRTRDENEKLFF.

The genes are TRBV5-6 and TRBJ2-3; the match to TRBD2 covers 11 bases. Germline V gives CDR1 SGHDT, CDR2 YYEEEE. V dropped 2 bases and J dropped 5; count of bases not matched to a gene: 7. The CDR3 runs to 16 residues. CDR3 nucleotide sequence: TGTGCCAGCAGCTTTGGGCTAGCGGGGGGTGGAGATACGCAGTATTTT. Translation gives CASSFGLAGGGDTQYF. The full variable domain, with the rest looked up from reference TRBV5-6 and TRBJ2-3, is DAGVTQSPTHLIKTRGQQVTLRCSPKSGHDTVSWYQQALGQGPQFIFQYYEEEERQRGNFPDRFSGHQFPNYSSELNVNALLLGDSALYLCASSFGLAGGGDTQYFGPGTRLTVL.

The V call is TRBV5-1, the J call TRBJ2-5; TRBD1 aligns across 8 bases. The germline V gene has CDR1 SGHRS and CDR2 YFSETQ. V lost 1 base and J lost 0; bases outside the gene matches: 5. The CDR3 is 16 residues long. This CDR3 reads CASSLQGQADQETQYF. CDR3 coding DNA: TGCGCCAGCAGCTTGCAGGGACAGGCAGACCAAGAGACCCAGTACTTC.

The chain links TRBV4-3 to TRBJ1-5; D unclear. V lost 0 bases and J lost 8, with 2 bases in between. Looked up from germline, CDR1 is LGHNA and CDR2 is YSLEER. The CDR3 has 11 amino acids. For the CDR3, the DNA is TGCGCCAGCAGCCAAGATGAGCCCCAGCATTTT. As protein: CASSQDEPQHF.

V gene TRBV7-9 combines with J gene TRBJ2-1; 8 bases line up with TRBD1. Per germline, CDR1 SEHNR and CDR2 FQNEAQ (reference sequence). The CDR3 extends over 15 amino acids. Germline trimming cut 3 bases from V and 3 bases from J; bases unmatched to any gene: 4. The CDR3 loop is CASSFDRGFYNEQFF. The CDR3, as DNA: TGTGCCAGCAGCTTTGACAGGGGATTCTACAATGAGCAGTTCTTC.

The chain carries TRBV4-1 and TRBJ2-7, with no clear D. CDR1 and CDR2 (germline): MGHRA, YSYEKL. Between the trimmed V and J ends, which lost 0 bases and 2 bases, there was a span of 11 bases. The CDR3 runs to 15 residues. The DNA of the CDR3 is TGCGCCAGCAGCCAAGAATTGACGGCAGCCTACGAGCAGTACTTC. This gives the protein CASSQELTAAYEQYF.

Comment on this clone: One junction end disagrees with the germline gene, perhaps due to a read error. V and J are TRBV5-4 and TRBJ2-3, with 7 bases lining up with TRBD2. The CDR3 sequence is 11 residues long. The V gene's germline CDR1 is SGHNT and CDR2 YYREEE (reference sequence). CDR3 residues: CASSLDLAESF. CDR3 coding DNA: TGTGCCAGCAGCTTGGACCTAGCGGAGTCGTTT.

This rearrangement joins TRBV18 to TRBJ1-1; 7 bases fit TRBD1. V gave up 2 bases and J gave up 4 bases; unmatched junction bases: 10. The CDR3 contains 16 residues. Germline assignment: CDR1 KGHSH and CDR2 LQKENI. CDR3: CASSPSATGKVTEAFF. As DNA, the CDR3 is TGTGCCAGCTCACCATCGGCGACAGGGAAGGTCACTGAAGCTTTCTTT.

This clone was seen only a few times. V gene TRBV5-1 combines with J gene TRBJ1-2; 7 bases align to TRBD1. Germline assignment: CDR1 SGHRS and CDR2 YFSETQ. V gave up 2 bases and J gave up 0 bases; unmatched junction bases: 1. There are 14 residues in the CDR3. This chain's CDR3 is CASSLGTANYGYTF. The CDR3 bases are TGCGCCAGCAGCTTAGGGACAGCTAACTATGGCTACACCTTC. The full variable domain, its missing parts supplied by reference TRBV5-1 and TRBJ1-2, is KAGVTQTPRYLIKTRGQQVTLSCSPISGHRSVSWYQQTPGQGLQFLFEYFSETQRNKGNFPGRFSGRQFSNSRSEMNVSTLELGDSALYLCASSLGTANYGYTFGSGTRLTVV.

The CDR3 coding sequence is TGTGCCAGCAGCTTAACCGGGACAGGGTACCCAAAGTATTCTGAAGCTTTCTTT. Its protein product is CASSLTGTGYPKYSEAFF. The V call is TRBV7-2, the J call TRBJ1-1; TRBD1 aligns across 9 bases. CDR3 size: 18 residues. Germline CDR1 SGHTA, CDR2 FQGNSA. V dropped 2 bases and J dropped 6; count of bases not matched to a gene: 16.

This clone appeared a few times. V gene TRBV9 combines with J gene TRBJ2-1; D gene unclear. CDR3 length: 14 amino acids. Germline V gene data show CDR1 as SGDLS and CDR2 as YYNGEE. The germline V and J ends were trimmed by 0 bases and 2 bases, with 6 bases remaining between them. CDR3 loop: CASSVGSTYNEQFF. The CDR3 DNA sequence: TGTGCCAGCAGCGTAGGGAGTACCTACAATGAGCAGTTCTTC. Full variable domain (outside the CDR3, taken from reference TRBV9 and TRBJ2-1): DSGVTQTPKHLITATGQRVTLRCSPRSGDLSVYWYQQSLDQGLQFLIQYYNGEERAKGNILERFSAQQFPDLHSELNLSSLELGDSALYFCASSVGSTYNEQFFGPGTRLTVL.

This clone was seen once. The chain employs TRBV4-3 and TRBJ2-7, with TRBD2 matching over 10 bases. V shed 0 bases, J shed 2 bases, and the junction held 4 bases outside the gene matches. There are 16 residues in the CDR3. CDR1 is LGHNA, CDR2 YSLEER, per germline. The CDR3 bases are TGCGCCAGCAGCCAAGATGGAGGGACTAGCGCCTACGAGCAGTACTTC. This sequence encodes CASSQDGGTSAYEQYF.

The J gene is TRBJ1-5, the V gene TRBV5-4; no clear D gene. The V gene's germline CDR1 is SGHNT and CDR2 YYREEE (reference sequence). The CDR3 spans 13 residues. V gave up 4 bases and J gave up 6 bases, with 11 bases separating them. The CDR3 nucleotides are TGTGCCAGCAGCCTGGACTCTGTTCAGCCCCAGCATTTT. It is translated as CASSLDSVQPQHF.

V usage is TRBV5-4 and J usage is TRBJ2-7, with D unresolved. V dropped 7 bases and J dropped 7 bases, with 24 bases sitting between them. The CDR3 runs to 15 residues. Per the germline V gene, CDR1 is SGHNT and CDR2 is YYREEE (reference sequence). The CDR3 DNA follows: TGTGCCAGCTCCCGCGGTGGGCCAACACGCGGTGAGCAGTACTTC. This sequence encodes CASSRGGPTRGEQYF.

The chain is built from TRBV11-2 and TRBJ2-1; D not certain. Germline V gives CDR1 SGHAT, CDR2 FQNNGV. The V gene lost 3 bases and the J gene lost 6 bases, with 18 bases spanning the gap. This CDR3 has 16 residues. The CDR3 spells CASSFLGLHSLNEQFF. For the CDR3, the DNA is TGTGCCAGCAGCTTCCTGGGCCTCCACAGTCTCAATGAGCAGTTCTTC.

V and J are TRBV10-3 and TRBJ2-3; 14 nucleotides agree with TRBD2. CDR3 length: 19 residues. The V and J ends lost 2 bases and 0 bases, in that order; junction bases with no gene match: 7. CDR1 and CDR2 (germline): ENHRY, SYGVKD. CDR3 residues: CAISEPGTSGGSSTDTQYF. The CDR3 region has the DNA TGTGCCATCAGTGAGCCCGGGACTAGCGGGGGCTCGAGCACAGATACGCAGTATTTT.

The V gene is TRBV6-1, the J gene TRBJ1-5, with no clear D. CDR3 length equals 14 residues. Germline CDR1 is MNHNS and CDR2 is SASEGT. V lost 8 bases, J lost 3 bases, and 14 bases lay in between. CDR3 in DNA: TGTGCCAGCGGAAGAGGAGTTCCCAATCAGCCCCAGCATTTT. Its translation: CASGRGVPNQPQHF.

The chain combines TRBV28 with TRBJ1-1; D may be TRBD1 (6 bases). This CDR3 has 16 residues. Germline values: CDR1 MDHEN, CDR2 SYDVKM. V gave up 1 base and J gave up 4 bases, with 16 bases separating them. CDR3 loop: CASSLYSRGGGTEAFF. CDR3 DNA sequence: TGTGCCAGCAGTTTATATAGTAGGGGAGGGGGCACTGAAGCTTTCTTT. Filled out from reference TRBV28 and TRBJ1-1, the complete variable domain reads DVKVTQSSRYLVKRTGEKVFLECVQDMDHENMFWYRQDPGLGLRLIYFSYDVKMKEKGDIPEGYSVSREKKERFSLILESASTNQTSMYLCASSLYSRGGGTEAFFGQGTRLTVV.

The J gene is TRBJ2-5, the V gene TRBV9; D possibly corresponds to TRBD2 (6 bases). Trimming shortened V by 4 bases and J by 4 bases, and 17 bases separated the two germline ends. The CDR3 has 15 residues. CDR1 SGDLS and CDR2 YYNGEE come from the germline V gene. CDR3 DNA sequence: TGTGCCAGCAGCTGGGCGGAGGGCGAGGGAGAGACCCAGTACTTC. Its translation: CASSWAEGEGETQYF.

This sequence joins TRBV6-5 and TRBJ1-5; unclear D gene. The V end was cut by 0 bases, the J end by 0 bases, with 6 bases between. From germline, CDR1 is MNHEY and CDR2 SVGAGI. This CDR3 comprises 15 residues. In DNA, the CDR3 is TGTGCCAGCAGTTACTCGCTTTTTAGCAATCAGCCCCAGCATTTT. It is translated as CASSYSLFSNQPQHF.

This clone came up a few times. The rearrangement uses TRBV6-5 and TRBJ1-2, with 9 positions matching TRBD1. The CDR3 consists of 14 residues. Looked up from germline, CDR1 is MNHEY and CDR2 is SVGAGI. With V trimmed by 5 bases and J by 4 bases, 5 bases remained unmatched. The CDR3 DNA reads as TGTGCCAGCAGTCCGGACAGGGGCCCCTATGGCTACACCTTC. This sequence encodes CASSPDRGPYGYTF.

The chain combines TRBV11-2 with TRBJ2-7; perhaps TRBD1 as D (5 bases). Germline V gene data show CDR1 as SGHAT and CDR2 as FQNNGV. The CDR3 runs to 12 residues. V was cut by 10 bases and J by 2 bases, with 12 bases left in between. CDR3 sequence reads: CATSTDTYEQYF. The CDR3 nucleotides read TGTGCCACTTCGACAGACACCTACGAGCAGTACTTC.

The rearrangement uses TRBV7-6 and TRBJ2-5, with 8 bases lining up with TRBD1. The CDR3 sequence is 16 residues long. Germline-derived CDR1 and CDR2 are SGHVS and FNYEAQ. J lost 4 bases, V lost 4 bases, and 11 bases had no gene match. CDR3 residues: CASSSTTQGAIETQYF. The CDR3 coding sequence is TGTGCCAGCAGCTCAACCACTCAGGGGGCCATAGAGACCCAGTACTTC.

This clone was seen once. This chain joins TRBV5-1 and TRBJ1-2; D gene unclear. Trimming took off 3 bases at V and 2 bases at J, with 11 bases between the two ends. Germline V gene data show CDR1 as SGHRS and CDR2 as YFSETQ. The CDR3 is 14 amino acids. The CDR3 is CASSSSGGNYGYTF. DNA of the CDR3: TGCGCCAGCAGCTCCTCGGGCGGAAACTATGGCTACACCTTC.

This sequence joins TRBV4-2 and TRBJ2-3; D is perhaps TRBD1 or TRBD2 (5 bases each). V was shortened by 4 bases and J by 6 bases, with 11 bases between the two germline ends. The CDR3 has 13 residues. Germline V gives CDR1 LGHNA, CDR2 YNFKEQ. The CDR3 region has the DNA TGTGCCAGCAGCCGAACTGAGGGGGATACGCAGTATTTT. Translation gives CASSRTEGDTQYF.

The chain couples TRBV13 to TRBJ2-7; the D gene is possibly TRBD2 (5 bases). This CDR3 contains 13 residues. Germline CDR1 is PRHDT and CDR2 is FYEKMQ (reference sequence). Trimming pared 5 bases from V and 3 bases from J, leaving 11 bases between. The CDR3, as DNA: TGTGCCAGCAGCCCCGACGGGGACTACGAGCAGTACTTC. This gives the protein CASSPDGDYEQYF. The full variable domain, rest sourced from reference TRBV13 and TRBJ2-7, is AAGVIQSPRHLIKEKRETATLKCYPIPRHDTVYWYQQGPGQDPQFLISFYEKMQSDKGSIPDRFSAQQFSDYHSELNMSSLELGDSALYFCASSPDGDYEQYFGPGTRLTVT.

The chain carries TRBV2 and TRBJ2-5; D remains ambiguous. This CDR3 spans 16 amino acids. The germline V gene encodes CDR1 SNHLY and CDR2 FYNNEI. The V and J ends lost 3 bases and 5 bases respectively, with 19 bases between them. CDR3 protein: CASSENHLVLGETQYF. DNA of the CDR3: TGTGCCAGCAGTGAGAATCACCTCGTCCTGGGGGAGACCCAGTACTTC.

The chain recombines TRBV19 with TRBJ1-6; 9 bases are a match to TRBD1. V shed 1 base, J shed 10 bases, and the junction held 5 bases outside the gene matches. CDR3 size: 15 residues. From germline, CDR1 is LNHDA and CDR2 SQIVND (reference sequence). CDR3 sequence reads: CASSIGGTGTSPLHF. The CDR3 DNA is TGTGCCAGTAGTATAGGTGGGACAGGGACATCACCCCTCCACTTT.

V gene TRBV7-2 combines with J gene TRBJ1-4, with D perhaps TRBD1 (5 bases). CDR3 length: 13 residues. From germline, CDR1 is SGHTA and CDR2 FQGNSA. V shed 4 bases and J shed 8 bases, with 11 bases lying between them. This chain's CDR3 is CASSSFGTEKLFF. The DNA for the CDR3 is TGTGCCAGCAGCTCCTTCGGGACGGAAAAACTGTTTTTT.